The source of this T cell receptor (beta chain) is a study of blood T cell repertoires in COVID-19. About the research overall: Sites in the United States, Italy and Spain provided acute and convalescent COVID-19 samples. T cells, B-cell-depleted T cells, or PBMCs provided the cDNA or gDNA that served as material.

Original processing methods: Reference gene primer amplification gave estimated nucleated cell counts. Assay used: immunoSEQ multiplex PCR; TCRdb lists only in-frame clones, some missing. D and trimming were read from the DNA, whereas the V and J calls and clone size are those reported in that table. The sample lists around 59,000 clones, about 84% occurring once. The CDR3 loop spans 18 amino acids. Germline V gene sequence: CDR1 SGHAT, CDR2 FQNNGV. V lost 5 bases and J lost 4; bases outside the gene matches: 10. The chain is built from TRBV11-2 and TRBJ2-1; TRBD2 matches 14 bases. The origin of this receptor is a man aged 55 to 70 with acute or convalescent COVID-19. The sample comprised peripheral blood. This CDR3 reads CASSPTSGGALLYNEQFF. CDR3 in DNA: TGTGCCAGCAGCCCGACTAGCGGGGGGGCCCTCTTATACAATGAGCAGTTCTTC.